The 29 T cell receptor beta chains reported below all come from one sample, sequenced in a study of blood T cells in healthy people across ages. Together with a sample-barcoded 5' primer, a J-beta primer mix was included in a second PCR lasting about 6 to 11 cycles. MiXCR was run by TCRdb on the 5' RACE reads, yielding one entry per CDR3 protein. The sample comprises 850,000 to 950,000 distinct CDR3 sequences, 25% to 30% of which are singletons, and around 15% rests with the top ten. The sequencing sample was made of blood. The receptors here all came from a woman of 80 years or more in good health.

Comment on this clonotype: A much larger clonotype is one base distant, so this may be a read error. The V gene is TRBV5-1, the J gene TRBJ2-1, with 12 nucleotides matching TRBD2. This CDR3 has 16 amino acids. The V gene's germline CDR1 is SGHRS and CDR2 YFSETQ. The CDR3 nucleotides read TGCGTCAGCAGCTTGGCCACTAGCGGGGGGCGAAATGAGCAGTTCTTC. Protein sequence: CVSSLATSGGRNEQFF.

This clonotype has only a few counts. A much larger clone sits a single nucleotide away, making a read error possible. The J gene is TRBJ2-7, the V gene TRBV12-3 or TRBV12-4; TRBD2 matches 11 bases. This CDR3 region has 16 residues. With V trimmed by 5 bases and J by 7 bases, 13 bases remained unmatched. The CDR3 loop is CASSQLAGVKSDEQYF. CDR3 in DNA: TGTGCCAGCAGTCAACTAGCGGGGGTTAAGAGCGATGAGCAGTACTTC.

CDR3 bases: TGCGCCAGCAGTCCCGGGACAGGGGATTTTCAGCCCCAGCATTTT. Amino acid sequence: CASSPGTGDFQPQHF. This sequence joins TRBV10-2 and TRBJ1-5; TRBD1 aligns across 10 bases. Losses at the gene ends were 5 bases for V and 6 bases for J; bases not matched to a gene: 7. Per the germline V gene, CDR1 is WSHSY and CDR2 is SAAADI. The CDR3 spans 15 residues.

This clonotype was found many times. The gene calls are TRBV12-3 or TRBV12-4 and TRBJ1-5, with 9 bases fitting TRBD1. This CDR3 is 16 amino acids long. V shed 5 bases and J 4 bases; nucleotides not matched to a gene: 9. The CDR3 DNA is TGTGCCAGCAGTCTGACCGGGACAGGGAGTAATCAGCCCCAGCATTTT. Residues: CASSLTGTGSNQPQHF.

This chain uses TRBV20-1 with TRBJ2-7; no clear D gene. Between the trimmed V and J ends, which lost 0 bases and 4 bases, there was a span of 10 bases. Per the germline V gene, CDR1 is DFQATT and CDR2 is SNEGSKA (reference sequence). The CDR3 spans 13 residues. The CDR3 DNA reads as TGCAGTGCTAGAGACGGGCGGAGTTACGAGCAGTACTTC. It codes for CSARDGRSYEQYF.

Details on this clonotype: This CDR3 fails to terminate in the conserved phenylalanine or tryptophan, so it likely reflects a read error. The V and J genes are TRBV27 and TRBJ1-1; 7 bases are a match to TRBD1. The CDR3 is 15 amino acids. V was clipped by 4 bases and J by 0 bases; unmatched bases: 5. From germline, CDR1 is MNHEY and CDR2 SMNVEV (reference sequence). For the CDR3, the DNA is TGTGCCAGCAGTTCGACAGGGACTATGAACACTGAAGCTTTCTGT. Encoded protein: CASSSTGTMNTEAFC.

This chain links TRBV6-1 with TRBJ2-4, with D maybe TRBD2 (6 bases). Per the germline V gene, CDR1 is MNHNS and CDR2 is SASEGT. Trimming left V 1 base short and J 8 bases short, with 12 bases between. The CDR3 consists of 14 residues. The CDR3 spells CASSEGDSRDIQYF. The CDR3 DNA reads TGTGCCAGCAGTGAAGGGGACTCAAGGGACATTCAGTACTTC.

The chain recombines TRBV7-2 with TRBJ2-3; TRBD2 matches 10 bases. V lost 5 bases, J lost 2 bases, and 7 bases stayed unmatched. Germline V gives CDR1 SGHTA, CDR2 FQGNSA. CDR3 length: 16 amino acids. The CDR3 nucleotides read TGTGCCAGCAGCCCATACGGACTAGCGGACACAGATACGCAGTATTTT. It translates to CASSPYGLADTDTQYF.

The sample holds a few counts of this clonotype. DNA for the CDR3: TGTGCCAGCAGCGCCCGACAGCCAAACACCGGGGAGCTGTTTTTT. It codes for CASSARQPNTGELFF. The chain links TRBV9 to TRBJ2-2; tentative D call: TRBD1 (5 bases). The V and J ends lost 3 bases and 2 bases respectively, with 11 bases between them. In germline, CDR1 is SGDLS, CDR2 YYNGEE. The CDR3 is 15 residues long.

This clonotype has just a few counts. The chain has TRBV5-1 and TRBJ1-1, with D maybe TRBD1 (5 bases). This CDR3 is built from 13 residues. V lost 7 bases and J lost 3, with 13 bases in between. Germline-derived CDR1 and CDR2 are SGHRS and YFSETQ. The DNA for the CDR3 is TGCGCCAGCCGGCCCTCGGGGGACACTGAAGCTTTCTTT. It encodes CASRPSGDTEAFF.

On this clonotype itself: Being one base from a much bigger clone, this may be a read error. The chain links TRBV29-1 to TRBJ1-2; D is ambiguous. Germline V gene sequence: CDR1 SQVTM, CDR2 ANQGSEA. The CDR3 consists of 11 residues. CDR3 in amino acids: CSVEQNSGYTF. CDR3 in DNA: TGCAGCGTTGAACAGAACTCTGGCTACACCTTC.

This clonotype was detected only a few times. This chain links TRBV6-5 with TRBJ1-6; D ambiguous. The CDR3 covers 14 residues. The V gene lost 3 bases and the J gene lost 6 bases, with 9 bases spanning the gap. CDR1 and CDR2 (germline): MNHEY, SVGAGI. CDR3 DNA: TGTGCCAGCAGTTATCCGGAGGGTAATTCACCCCTCCACTTT. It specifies CASSYPEGNSPLHF.

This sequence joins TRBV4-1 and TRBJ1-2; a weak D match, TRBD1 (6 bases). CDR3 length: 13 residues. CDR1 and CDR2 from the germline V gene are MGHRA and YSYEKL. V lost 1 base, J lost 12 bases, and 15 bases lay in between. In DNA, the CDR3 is TGCGCCAGCAGCCAAGGACAGGCTGGACGCCACACCTTC. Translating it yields CASSQGQAGRHTF.

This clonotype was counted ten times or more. This chain's CDR3 is CASKRGQGARETQYF. As DNA, the CDR3 is TGTGCCAGTAAACGGGGACAGGGGGCGCGGGAGACCCAGTACTTC. The chain uses TRBV25-1 and TRBJ2-5, with TRBD1 matching over 12 bases. V lost 9 bases and J lost 5; bases outside the gene matches: 10. From germline, CDR1 is MGHDK and CDR2 SYGVNS. The CDR3 spans 15 residues.

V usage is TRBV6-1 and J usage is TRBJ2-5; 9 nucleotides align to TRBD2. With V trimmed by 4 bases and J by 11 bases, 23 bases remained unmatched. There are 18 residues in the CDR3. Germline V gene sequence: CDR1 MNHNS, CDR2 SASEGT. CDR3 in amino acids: CASSVSSGVYQGYNEQYF. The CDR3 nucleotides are TGTGCCAGCAGTGTTTCTAGCGGGGTTTACCAGGGTTACAATGAGCAGTACTTC.

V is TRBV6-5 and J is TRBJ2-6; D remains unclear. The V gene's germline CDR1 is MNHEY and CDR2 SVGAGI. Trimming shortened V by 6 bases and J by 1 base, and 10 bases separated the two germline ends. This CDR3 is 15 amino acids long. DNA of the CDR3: TGTGCCAGCAGCAACCCCTATTCTGGGGCCAACGTCCTGACTTTC. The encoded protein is CASSNPYSGANVLTF.

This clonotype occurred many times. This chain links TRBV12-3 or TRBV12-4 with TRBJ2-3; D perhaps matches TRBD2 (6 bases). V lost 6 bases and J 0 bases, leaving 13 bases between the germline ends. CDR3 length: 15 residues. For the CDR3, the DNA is TGTGCCAGCAGGGACTTAGCGGACAGCACAGATACGCAGTATTTT. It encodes CASRDLADSTDTQYF.

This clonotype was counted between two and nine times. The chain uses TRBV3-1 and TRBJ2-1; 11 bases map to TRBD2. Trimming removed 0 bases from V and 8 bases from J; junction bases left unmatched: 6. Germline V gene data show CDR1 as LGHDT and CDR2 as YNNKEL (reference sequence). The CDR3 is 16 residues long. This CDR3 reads CASSQESSGGAHEQFF. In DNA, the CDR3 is TGTGCCAGCAGCCAAGAGAGTAGCGGGGGGGCTCATGAGCAGTTCTTC.

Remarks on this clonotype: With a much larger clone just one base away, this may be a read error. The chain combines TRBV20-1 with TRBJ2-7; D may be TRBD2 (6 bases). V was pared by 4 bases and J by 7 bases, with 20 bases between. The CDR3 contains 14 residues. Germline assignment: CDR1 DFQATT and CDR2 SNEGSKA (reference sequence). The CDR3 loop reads CSANRLGRGNEQYF. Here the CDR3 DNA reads TGCAGTGCTAACCGACTAGGTCGGGGCAATGAGCAGTACTTC.

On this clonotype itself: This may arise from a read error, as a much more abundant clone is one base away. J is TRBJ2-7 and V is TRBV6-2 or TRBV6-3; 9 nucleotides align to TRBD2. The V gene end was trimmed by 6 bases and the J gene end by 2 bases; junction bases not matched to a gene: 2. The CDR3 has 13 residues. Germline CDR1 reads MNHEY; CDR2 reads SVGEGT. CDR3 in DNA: TGTGCCAGCAGGAGACTAGCGGCCTACGAGCAGTACTTC. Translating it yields CASRRLAAYEQYF.

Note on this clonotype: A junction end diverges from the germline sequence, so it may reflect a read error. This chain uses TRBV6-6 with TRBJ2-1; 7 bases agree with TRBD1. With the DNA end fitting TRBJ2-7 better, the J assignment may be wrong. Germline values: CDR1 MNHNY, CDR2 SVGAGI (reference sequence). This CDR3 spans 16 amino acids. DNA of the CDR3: TGTGCCGGCAGTTATAGGGGGCAAGGCTTCCACAATGAGCAGTACTTC. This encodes CAGSYRGQGFHNEQYF.

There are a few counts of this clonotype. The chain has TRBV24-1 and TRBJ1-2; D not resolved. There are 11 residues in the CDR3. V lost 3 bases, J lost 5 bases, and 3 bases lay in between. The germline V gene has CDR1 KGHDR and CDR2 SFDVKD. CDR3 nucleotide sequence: TGTGCCACCAGTGATCGGTATGGCTACACCTTC. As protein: CATSDRYGYTF.

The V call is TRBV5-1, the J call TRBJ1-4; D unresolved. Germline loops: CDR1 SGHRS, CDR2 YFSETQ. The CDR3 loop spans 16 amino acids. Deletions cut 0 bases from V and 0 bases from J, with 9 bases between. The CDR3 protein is CASSLGNVATNEKLFF. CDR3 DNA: TGCGCCAGCAGCTTGGGGAACGTTGCAACTAATGAAAAACTGTTTTTT.

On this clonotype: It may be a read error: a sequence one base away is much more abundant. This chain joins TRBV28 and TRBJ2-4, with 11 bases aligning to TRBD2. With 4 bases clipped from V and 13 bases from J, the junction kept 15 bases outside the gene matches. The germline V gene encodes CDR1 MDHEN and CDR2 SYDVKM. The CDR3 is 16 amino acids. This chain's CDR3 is CASSSSSGGVSYGQYF. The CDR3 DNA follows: TGTGCCAGCAGTTCCAGTAGCGGGGGGGTCTCCTACGGGCAGTACTTC.

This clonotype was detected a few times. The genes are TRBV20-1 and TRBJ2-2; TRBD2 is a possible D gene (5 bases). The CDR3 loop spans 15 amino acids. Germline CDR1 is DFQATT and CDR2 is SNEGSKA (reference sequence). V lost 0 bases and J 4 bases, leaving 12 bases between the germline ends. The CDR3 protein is CSARDYTRGTGELFF. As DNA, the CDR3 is TGCAGTGCTAGAGATTACACCCGGGGCACCGGGGAGCTGTTTTTT.

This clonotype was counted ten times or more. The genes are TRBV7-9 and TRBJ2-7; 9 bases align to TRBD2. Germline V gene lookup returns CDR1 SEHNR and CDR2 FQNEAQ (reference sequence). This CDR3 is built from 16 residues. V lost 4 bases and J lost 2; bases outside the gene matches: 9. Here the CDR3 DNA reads TGTGCCAGCAGCTCCCTCGGGAAGCGGGGGGCCTACGAGCAGTACTTC. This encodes CASSSLGKRGAYEQYF.

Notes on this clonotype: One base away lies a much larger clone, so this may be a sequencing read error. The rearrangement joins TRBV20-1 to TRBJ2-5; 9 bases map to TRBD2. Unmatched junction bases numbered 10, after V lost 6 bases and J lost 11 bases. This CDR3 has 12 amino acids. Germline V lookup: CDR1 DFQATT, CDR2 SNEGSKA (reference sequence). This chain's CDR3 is CSAGGGAKEQYF. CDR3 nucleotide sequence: TGCAGTGCCGGCGGGGGGGCAAAAGAGCAGTACTTC.

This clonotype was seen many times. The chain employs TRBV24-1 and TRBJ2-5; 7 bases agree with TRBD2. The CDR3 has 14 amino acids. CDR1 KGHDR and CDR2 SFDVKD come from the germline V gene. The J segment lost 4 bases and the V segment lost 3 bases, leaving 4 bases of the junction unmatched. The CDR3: CATSDTRLAETQYF. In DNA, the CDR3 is TGTGCCACCAGTGATACACGACTAGCAGAGACCCAGTACTTC.

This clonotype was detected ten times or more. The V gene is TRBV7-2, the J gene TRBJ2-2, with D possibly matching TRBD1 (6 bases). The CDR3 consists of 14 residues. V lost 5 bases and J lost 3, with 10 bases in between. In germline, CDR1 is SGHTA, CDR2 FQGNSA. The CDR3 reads CASSRRQDTGELFF. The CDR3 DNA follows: TGTGCCAGCAGCCGCCGACAGGACACCGGGGAGCTGTTTTTT.